This T cell receptor beta chain was sequenced in a study of vaccination and CD4 T cells after COVID-19. Study background: A CEFX pool, an HIV-1 Nef pool, or else no peptide went into the control cultures. Study results and caveats: There was no significant change from 21 to 38 median reactive clonotypes.

The V gene's germline CDR1 is SGHRS and CDR2 YFSETQ. Trimming stripped 2 bases from V and 6 bases from J, with 9 bases between. This CDR3 has 12 amino acids. Cultured CD4+ T-cell DNA underwent Oncomine TCR Beta short-read sequencing. Investigators obtained genomic DNA by extraction from cultured CD4+ T cells. A single record per CDR3 protein comes from TCRdb applying MiXCR to the PCR reads. The sample contains thousands of distinct CDR3 sequences, about a third of which appear only once. The treatment here: roughly 10-day PBMC culture with coronavirus spike peptide pools or control peptides (ViraFEST assay). One should note that the unexposed donor's CD4+ T cells were collected before the COVID-19 pandemic (2011-2018). First, ViraFEST expanded antigen-specific T cells with peptide pools, and next it sequenced the TCRs. Scientists separated out CD4+ T cells through negative selection following 10 days in culture.

For this clonotype: Its antigen is not identified.

The chain joins TRBV5-1 to TRBJ2-7; D is undetermined. This clonotype was sampled from a human donor in good health. Material for sequencing was CD4+ T cells from blood, cultured in vitro. This CDR3 is CASSLTSSEQYF. The CDR3, as DNA: TGCGCCAGCAGCTTAACCTCTAGCGAGCAGTACTTC. Looking up the rest from reference TRBV5-1 and TRBJ2-7 gives the full variable domain: KAGVTQTPRYLIKTRGQQVTLSCSPISGHRSVSWYQQTPGQGLQFLFEYFSETQRNKGNFPGRFSGRQFSNSRSEMNVSTLELGDSALYLCASSLTSSEQYFGPGTRLTVT.